This note documents a single T cell receptor (beta chain) sequence. This clonotype occurred many times. Its recognized antigen is unknown. No much larger clone is present one base from it, and per-base qualities are unavailable. V was cut back by 6 bases and J by 1 base, leaving a gap of 12 bases between them. Its CDR3 holds 15 amino acids, cysteine through phenylalanine. CDR3 DNA is the only sequence kept; it has 45 bases, read in frame from the first base. The library was made by PCR. This sample was sequenced with an Illumina HiSeq 2500. Molecular barcoding was employed in the preparation of TCR libraries, with unique molecular identifiers being used to normalize TCRbeta repertoire quantification. TCRdb itself trimmed the public reads at Q25 with fastp, ran MiXCR and retained productive beta chains. Each entry is one CDR3 protein sequence, shown with its most common DNA and genes. This sample is represented by a few hundred thousand distinct CDR3 sequences; approximately 9.8% of them were singletons. The ten largest make up less than 6% of the sample.

The data stem from a study of T-cell reconstitution after alpha-beta-depleted transplantation in children (dated by TCRdb to 2016 to 2017). For the wider study: Using TCR repertoire profiling, the study followed T-cell immune reconstitution in a quantitative way in children after TCRalphabeta/CD19-depleted allogeneic hematopoietic cell transplantation.

The source is a human donor who donated a stem cell graft to a child with SCID. The sample in question was PBMCs from the stem cell graft donor, obtained from the stem cell graft. The receptor chain draws on TRBV12-3 or TRBV12-4 and TRBJ2-2; no D segment can be confidently identified. The CDR3 protein is CASRHHTENTGELFF. The nucleotide sequence reads TGTGCCAGCAGACACCATACAGAGAACACCGGGGAGCTGTTTTTT.